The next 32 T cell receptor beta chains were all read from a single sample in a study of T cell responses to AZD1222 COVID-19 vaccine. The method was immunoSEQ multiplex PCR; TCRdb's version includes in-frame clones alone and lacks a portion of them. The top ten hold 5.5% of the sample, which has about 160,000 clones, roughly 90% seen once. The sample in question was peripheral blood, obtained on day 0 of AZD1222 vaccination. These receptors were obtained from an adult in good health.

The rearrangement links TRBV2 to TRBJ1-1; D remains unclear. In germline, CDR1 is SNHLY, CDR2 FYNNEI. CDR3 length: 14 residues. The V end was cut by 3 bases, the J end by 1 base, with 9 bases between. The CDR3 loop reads CASSDRSGNTEAFF. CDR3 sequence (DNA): TGTGCCAGCAGTGACCGGTCAGGGAACACTGAAGCTTTCTTT.

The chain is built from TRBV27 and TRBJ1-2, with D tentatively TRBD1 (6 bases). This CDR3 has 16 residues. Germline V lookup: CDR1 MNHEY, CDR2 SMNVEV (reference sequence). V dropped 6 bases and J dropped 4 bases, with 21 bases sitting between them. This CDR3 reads CASRPTGSRRFYGYTF. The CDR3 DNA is TGTGCCAGCAGACCGACAGGTTCAAGGAGGTTCTATGGCTACACCTTC.

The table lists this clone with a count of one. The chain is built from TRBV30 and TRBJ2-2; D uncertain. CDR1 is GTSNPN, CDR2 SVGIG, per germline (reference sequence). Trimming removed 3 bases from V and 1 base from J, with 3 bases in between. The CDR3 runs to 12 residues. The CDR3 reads CAWRQNTGELFF. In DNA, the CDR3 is TGTGCCTGGAGACAGAACACCGGGGAGCTGTTTTTT.

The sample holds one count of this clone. For the CDR3, the DNA is TGTGCCTGGACCTCGGACTACGAGCAGTACTTC. Amino acid sequence: CAWTSDYEQYF. The chain carries TRBV30 and TRBJ2-7; D uncertain. Germline lookup yields CDR1 GTSNPN and CDR2 SVGIG (reference sequence). The ends were cut back, 4 bases at V and 3 bases at J, with 7 bases in the middle. This CDR3 comprises 11 residues.

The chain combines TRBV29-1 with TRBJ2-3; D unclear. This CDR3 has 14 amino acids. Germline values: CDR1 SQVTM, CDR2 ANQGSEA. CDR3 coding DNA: TGCAGGAAAGGCACTCCTAGTAGCACAGATACGCAGTATTTT. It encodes CRKGTPSSTDTQYF.

The CDR3 DNA follows: TGTGCCAGCAGCCACGATGGGGACCTCCGAAGAGCAACTAATGAAAAACTGTTTTTT. This translates into CASSHDGDLRRATNEKLFF. The chain has TRBV5-5 and TRBJ1-4; maybe TRBD1 (5 bases). Trimming removed 4 bases at V and 0 bases at J, with 22 bases between. The CDR3 totals 19 residues. Germline-derived CDR1 and CDR2 are SGHKS and YYEKEE (reference sequence).

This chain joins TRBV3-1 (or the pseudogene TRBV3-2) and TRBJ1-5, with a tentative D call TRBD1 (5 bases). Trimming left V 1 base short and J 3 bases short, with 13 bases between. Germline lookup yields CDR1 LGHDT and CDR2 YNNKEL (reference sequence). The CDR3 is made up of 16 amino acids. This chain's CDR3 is CASSQGGWQNNQPQHF. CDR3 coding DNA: TGTGCCAGCAGCCAAGGGGGGTGGCAGAACAATCAGCCCCAGCATTTT.

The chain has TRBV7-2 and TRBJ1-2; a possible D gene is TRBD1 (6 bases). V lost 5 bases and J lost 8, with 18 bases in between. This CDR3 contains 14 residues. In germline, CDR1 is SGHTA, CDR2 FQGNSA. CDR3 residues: CASSPEGGGGGYTF. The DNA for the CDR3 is TGTGCCAGCAGCCCAGAAGGGGGAGGAGGGGGCTACACCTTC.

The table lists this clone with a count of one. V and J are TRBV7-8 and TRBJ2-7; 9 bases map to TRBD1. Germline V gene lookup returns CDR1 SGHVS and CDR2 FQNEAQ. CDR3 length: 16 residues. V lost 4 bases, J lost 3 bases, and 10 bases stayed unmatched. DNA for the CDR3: TGTGCCAGCAGCTCGGACCGGGACAGGGAGGTCTACGAGCAGTACTTC. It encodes CASSSDRDREVYEQYF.

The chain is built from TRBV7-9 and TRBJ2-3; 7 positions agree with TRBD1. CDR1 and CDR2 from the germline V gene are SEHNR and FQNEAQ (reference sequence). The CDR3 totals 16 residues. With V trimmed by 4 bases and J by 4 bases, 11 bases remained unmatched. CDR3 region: CASSSTGTVTPDTQYF. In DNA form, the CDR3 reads TGTGCCAGCAGCTCGACCGGGACAGTTACCCCAGATACGCAGTATTTT.

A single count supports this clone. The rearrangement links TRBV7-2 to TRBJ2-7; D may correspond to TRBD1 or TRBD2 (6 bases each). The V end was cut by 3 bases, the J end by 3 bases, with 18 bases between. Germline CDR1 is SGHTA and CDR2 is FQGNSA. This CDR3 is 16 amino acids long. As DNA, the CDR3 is TGTGCCAGCAGCTTGGAAAGGGGGGTAAGAGACTACGAGCAGTACTTC. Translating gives CASSLERGVRDYEQYF.

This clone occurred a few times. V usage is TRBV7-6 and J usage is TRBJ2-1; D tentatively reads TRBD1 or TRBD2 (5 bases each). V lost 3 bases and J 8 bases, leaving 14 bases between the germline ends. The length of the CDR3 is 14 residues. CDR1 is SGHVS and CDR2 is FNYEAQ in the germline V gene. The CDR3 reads CASSLGPLVDEQFF. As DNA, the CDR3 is TGTGCCAGCAGCTTGGGACCACTCGTAGATGAGCAGTTCTTC. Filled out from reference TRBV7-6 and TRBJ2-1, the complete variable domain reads GAGVSQSPRYKVTKRGQDVALRCDPISGHVSLYWYRQALGQGPEFLTYFNYEAQQDKSGLPNDRFSAERPEGSISTLTIQRTEQRDSAMYRCASSLGPLVDEQFFGPGTRLTVL.

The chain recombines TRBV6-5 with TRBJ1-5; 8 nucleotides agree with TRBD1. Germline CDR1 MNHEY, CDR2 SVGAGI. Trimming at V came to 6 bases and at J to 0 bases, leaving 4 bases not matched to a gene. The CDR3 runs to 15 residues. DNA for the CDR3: TGTGCCAGCAGCGCCAGGGGGCCTAGCAATCAGCCCCAGCATTTT. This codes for CASSARGPSNQPQHF.

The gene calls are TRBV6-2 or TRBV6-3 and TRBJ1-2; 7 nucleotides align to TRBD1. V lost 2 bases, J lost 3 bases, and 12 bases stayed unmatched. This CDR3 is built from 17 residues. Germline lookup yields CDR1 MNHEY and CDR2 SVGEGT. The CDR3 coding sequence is TGTGCCAGCAGTTACCCTTCCGCCGGGACAGTTTACTATGGCTACACCTTC. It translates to CASSYPSAGTVYYGYTF.

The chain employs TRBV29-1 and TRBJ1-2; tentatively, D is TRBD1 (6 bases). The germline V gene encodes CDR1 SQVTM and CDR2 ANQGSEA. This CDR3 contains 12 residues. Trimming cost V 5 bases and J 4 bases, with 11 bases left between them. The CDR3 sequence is CSVSQGFYGYTF. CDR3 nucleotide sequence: TGCAGCGTTTCTCAGGGGTTCTATGGCTACACCTTC.

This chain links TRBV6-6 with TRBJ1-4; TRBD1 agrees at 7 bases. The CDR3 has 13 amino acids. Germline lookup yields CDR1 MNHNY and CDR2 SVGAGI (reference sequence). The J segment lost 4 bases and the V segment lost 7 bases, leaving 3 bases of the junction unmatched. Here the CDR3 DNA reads TGTGCCAGCATGACAGGGAATAATGAAAAACTGTTTTTT. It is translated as CASMTGNNEKLFF.

The CDR3 reads CASSNRGGLQKLFF. Here the CDR3 DNA reads TGTGCCAGCAGCAACAGGGGGGGCCTTCAAAAACTGTTTTTT. This chain joins TRBV6-5 and TRBJ1-4; 8 nucleotides match TRBD1. The CDR3 is 14 residues long. Germline CDR1 is MNHEY and CDR2 is SVGAGI. Losses at the gene ends were 6 bases for V and 9 bases for J; bases not matched to a gene: 9.

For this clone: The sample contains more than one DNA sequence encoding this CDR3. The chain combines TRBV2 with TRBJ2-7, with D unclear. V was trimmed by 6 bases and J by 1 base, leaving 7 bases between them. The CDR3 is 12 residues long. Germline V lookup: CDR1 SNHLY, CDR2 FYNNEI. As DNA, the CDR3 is TGTGCCAGCAGCCTGGGGTCCTACGAGCAGTACTTC. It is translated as CASSLGSYEQYF.

CDR3 region: CASSQDSYSNQPQHF. CDR3 nucleotides: TGTGCCAGCAGTCAAGACAGCTATAGCAATCAGCCCCAGCATTTT. V and J are TRBV16 and TRBJ1-5; tentatively, D is TRBD1 (5 bases). The V end was cut by 6 bases, the J end by 0 bases, with 12 bases between. Germline V gives CDR1 KGHSY, CDR2 FQNENV. The CDR3 is 15 amino acids.

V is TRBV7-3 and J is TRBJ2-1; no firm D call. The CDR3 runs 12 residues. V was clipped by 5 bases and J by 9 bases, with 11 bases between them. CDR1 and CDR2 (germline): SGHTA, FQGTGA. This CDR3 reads CASSPDLGEQFF. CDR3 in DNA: TGTGCCAGCAGCCCCGATCTGGGTGAGCAGTTCTTC.

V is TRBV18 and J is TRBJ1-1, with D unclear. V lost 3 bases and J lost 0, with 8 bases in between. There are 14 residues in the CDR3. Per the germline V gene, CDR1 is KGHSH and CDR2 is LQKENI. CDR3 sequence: CASSPKTLNTEAFF. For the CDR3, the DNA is TGTGCCAGCTCACCCAAAACACTGAACACTGAAGCTTTCTTT.

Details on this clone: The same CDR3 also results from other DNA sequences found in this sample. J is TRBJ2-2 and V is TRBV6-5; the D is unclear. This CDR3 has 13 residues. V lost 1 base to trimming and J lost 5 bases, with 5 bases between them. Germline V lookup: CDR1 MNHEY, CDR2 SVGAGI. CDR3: CASSYFVTGELFF. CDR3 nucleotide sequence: TGTGCCAGCAGTTACTTTGTAACCGGGGAGCTGTTTTTT.

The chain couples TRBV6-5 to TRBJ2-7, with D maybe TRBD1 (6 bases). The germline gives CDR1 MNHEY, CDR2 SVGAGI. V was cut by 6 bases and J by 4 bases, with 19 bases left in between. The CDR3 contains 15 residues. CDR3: CASSLLTGIRYEQYF. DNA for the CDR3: TGTGCCAGCAGCCTATTAACAGGGATTCGGTACGAGCAGTACTTC.

DNA of the CDR3: TGCAGCGTTGTTGGGGGCACTGAAGCTTTCTTT. Residues: CSVVGGTEAFF. V gene TRBV29-1 combines with J gene TRBJ1-1, with D maybe TRBD1 (5 bases). Trimming shortened V by 4 bases and J by 4 bases, and 7 bases separated the two germline ends. CDR1 is SQVTM, CDR2 ANQGSEA, per germline. The CDR3 length is 11 residues.

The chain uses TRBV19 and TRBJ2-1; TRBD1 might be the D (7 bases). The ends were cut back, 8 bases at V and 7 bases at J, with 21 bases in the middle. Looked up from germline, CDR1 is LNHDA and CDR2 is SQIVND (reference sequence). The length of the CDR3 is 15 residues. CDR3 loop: CASGRQGGRQNEQFF. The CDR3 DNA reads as TGTGCCAGTGGGAGACAGGGAGGCAGGCAGAATGAGCAGTTCTTC. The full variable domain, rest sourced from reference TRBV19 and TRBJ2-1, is DGGITQSPKYLFRKEGQNVTLSCEQNLNHDAMYWYRQDPGQGLRLIYYSQIVNDFQKGDIAEGYSVSREKKESFPLTVTSAQKNPTAFYLCASGRQGGRQNEQFFGPGTRLTVL.

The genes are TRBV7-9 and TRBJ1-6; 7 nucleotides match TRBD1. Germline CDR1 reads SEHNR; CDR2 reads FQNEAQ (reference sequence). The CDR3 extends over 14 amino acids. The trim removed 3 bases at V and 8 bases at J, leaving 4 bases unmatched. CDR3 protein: CASSFRQGDSPLHF. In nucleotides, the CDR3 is TGTGCCAGCAGCTTTCGGCAGGGGGATTCACCCCTCCACTTT.

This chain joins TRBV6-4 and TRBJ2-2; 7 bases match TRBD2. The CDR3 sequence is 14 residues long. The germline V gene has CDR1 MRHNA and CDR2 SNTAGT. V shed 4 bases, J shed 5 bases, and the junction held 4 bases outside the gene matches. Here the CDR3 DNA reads TGTGCCAGCAGTGTTTCGGGAGGTACCGGGGAGCTGTTTTTT. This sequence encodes CASSVSGGTGELFF.

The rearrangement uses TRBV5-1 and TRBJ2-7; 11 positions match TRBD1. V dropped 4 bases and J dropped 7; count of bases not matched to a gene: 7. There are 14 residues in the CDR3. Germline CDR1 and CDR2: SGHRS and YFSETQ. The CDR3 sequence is CASSPGQGEVEQYF. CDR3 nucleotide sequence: TGCGCCAGCAGCCCGGGACAGGGGGAGGTTGAGCAGTACTTC.

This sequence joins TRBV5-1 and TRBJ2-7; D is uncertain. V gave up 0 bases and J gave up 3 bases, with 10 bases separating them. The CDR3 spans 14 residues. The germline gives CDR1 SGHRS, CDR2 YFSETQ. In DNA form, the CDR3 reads TGCGCCAGCAGCTTGGAGGTACGGCACTACGAGCAGTACTTC. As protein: CASSLEVRHYEQYF. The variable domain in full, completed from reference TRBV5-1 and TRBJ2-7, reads KAGVTQTPRYLIKTRGQQVTLSCSPISGHRSVSWYQQTPGQGLQFLFEYFSETQRNKGNFPGRFSGRQFSNSRSEMNVSTLELGDSALYLCASSLEVRHYEQYFGPGTRLTVT.

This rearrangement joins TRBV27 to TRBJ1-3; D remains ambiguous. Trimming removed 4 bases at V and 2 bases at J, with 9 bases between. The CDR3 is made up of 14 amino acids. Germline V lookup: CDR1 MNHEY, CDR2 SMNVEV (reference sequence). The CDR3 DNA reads TGTGCCAGCAGTTCCTCCGGGGCTGGAAACACCATATATTTT. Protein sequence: CASSSSGAGNTIYF.

As DNA, the CDR3 is TGTGCCAGCAGCAGCAGGACAGGGACAAAAGACACTGAAGCTTTCTTT. It encodes CASSSRTGTKDTEAFF. The chain is built from TRBV7-9 and TRBJ1-1, with 8 positions matching TRBD1. The junction had 11 bases not matched to a gene; V was cut back by 5 bases and J by 3 bases. The CDR3 is made up of 16 amino acids. CDR1 and CDR2 from the germline V gene are SEHNR and FQNEAQ (reference sequence).

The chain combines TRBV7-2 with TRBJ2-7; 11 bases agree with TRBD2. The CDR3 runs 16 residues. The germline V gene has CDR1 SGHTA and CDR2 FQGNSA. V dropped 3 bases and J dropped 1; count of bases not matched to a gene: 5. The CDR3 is CASSFGGLAVSYEQYF. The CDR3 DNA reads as TGTGCCAGCAGCTTCGGGGGACTAGCGGTTTCCTACGAGCAGTACTTC.